The clone carrying this TCR beta chain was seen only a few times. Its target is not known. CDR1 is MDHEN, CDR2 SYDVKM, per germline. J gave up 0 bases and V 6 bases, and 12 bases lay outside the gene matches. The CDR3 has 18 amino acids. TCRdb re-derived calls from the PCR reads in MiXCR, one entry per CDR3 protein. The sample holds about 36,000 distinct CDR3 sequences, about a fifth seen once. The data were obtained in a study of molecular identifiers for immune sequencing clone quantification. Study findings and constraints: Identical TCR molecules that share a barcode could lead to an underestimation of highly expanded clone sizes. Clonotypes topping 20 RNA copies carried over 97% of effector molecules but under 1% of naive ones. In a background of about 1 million naive cells, spiked Jurkat TCR RNA from one cell was reportedly detectable.

The chain joins TRBV28 to TRBJ1-3; 9 bases match TRBD1. Sequenced input: naive CD8+ T cells from blood, with Jurkat cell RNA spiked in. Subset in this sample: FACS-sorted CD8+CD4-CCR7+CD45RA+ naive T cells. This sequence originates from a human donor in good health. Some libraries in this study had Jurkat cell RNA spiked in. The CDR3 here is CASRPDRGPVSSGNTIYF. In nucleotides, the CDR3 is TGTGCCAGCAGACCGGACAGGGGCCCCGTAAGCTCTGGAAACACCATATATTTT.